A single T cell receptor (beta chain) is shown here with its context. The antigen remains unidentified. Trimming shortened V by 6 bases and J by 0 bases, and 15 bases separated the two germline ends. This CDR3 has 16 residues. Germline CDR1 reads LNHNV; CDR2 reads YYDKDF (reference sequence). This sample was included in a study of high-grade serous ovarian cancer treatment subgroups. At the level of the study: On average, roughly 14,000 reads and several thousand unique TCR beta rearrangements were obtained per sample.

Whole-study findings and limits: TCR clonal relatedness correlated positively with neoantigen level. Different patients shared almost no repertoire; same-patient tumors shared 0.11 to 0.79.

Tumor samples were taken before definitive surgery or chemotherapy. Data came from immunoSEQ multiplex PCR; TCRdb stores just in-frame clones and leaves some out. The table records 19,000 or so clones, roughly four fifths of them present only once. The chain has TRBV15 and TRBJ2-4; maybe TRBD2 (6 bases). Specimen: tumor tissue. The source is a human donor with high-grade serous ovarian cancer. The CDR3 sequence is CATRPGGRLAKNIQYF. The DNA of the CDR3 is TGTGCCACCAGACCCGGGGGTAGGCTAGCCAAAAACATTCAGTACTTC. Full variable domain (outside the CDR3, taken from reference TRBV15 and TRBJ2-4): DAMVIQNPRYQVTQFGKPVTLSCSQTLNHNVMYWYQQKSSQAPKLLFHYYDKDFNNEADTPDNFQSRRPNTSFCFLDIRSPGLGDTAMYLCATRPGGRLAKNIQYFGAGTRLSVL.